This is a list of T cell receptor beta chains from one sample in a study of T cells in Graves' hyperthyroidism and ophthalmopathy. Each CDR3 protein is one row after TCRdb ran MiXCR on the multiplex PCR reads. Among hundreds of thousands of distinct CDR3 sequences listed, 13% to 15% were seen once. Sequenced material: blood. All receptors come from a woman between 50 and 59 years old with Graves' ophthalmopathy. Each CDR3 is given with its conserved first and last residue. The D gene is left open where the match is weak. Only some rows state a clone size, as once, few, many or a class for expanded clones.

v_call	j_call	d_call	cdr3_length	clone_size	cdr3_nt	cdr3_aa
TRBV29-1	TRBJ2-1	NA	14	many	TGCAGCGTTGATCCGGGGAGATTCTACAATGAGCAGTTCTTC	CSVDPGRFYNEQFF
TRBV20-1	TRBJ2-7	TRBD1	14	many	TGCAGTGCTAGAGATCGGGCCAGGGGGTTCGAGCAGTACTTC	CSARDRARGFEQYF
TRBV7-2	TRBJ2-7	NA	16	NA	TGTGCCAGCAGCTTAGAAGGGAGACTGTTGACCTACGAGCAGTACTTC	CASSLEGRLLTYEQYF
TRBV24-1	TRBJ1-2	TRBD1	14	NA	TGTGCCACCAGTGACCCTGGGACAGCCCATGGCTACACCTTC	CATSDPGTAHGYTF
TRBV12-3/TRBV12-4	TRBJ2-1	TRBD1	15	NA	TGTGCCAGCAGACCTAAAACGACAGGGGTAAATGAGCAGTTCTTC	CASRPKTTGVNEQFF
TRBV29-1	TRBJ2-5	NA	13	many	TGCAGCGTTGACCGGCAGCAGGGAGAGACCCAGTACTTC	CSVDRQQGETQYF
TRBV20-1	TRBJ1-1	NA	12	many	TGCAGTTTTCGAGACAGGACCACTGAAGCTTTCTTT	CSFRDRTTEAFF
TRBV12-3/TRBV12-4	TRBJ1-2	NA	12	many	TGTGCCAGCAGTTTATCACATAATGGCTACACCTTC	CASSLSHNGYTF
TRBV3-1	TRBJ2-7	NA	12	many	TGTGCCAGCAGCCGGGGTAGGTGGGAGCAGTACTTC	CASSRGRWEQYF
TRBV24-1	TRBJ2-3	NA	15	few	TGTGCCACCAGTCAGGAGGGGGCTACCACAGATACGCAGTATTTT	CATSQEGATTDTQYF
TRBV20-1	TRBJ2-5	TRBD1	13	many	TGCAGTGCTAAAGGACAGGGGCAAGAGACCCAGTACTTC	CSAKGQGQETQYF
TRBV12-3/TRBV12-4	TRBJ1-3	NA	12	many	TGTGCCAGCAGTCGCAGTGGAAACACCATATATTTT	CASSRSGNTIYF
TRBV6-1	TRBJ2-7	NA	15	few	TGTGCCAGCATCATTAGCGGATTCTTCCCCTACGAGCAGTACTTC	CASIISGFFPYEQYF
TRBV7-3	TRBJ2-1	TRBD2	16	few	TGTGCCAGCAGCTTAGGACTAGCGAAACCACAAAATGAGCAGTTCTTC	CASSLGLAKPQNEQFF
TRBV24-1	TRBJ2-5	TRBD2	20	many	TGTGCCACCAGTGATTTCCCCTGGACTAGCGGGAGGGCCATGAGAGAGACCCAGTACTTC	CATSDFPWTSGRAMRETQYF
TRBV5-1	TRBJ2-1	TRBD1	16	many	TGCGCCAGCAGCTTCGGGTTACAGGGGGCTTTGTATGAGCAGTTCTTC	CASSFGLQGALYEQFF
TRBV12-3/TRBV12-4	TRBJ2-5	NA	17	many	TGTGCCAGCAGTTTACCTCGCGGCATAGCGCTTGCAGAGACCCAGTACTTC	CASSLPRGIALAETQYF
TRBV6-1	TRBJ2-5	NA	14	few	TGTGCCAGCAGTCAGGGGACGGGAAAAGAGACCCAGTACTTC	CASSQGTGKETQYF
TRBV18	TRBJ2-1	NA	12	NA	TGTGCCAGCTCAGGCCTAGCGAATGAGCAGTTCTTC	CASSGLANEQFF
TRBV6-2/TRBV6-3	TRBJ2-1	NA	14	many	TGTGCCAGCAGTTACTTTTCGGGAAAAAATGAGCAGTTCTTC	CASSYFSGKNEQFF
TRBV5-1	TRBJ2-3	TRBD2	18	NA	TGCGCCAGCAGCTTTGGCCTAGCGGGAGGGTCCCCCACAGATACGCAGTATTTT	CASSFGLAGGSPTDTQYF
TRBV20-1	TRBJ2-3	NA	14	many	TGCAGTGCTAGCCACGGGACGGGCCCAGATACGCAGTATTTT	CSASHGTGPDTQYF
TRBV11-2	TRBJ2-1	TRBD2	16	many	TGTGCCAGCAGCTTAGTACTAGCGGGAGGGTACAATGAGCAGTTCTTC	CASSLVLAGGYNEQFF
TRBV6-2/TRBV6-3	TRBJ2-3	TRBD2	16	many	TGTGCCAGCAGTTCCCTAGCGGGACCCCGGGCAGATACGCAGTATTTT	CASSSLAGPRADTQYF
TRBV15	TRBJ2-5	NA	17	NA	TGTGCCACCAGCAGACTCCCCTACCCAGACTACCAAGAGACCCAGTACTTC	CATSRLPYPDYQETQYF
TRBV27	TRBJ2-5	NA	13	many	TGTGCCAGCAGAGGAAGGGTTGGGGAGACCCAGTACTTC	CASRGRVGETQYF
TRBV5-1	TRBJ2-5	TRBD1	15	many	TGCGCCAGCAGCTTGGGTCAGGGGGTAGAAGAGACCCAGTACTTC	CASSLGQGVEETQYF